The rows below give T cell receptor beta chains drawn from one sample of a study of T cells after yellow fever vaccination. TCRdb recomputed calls from the 5' RACE reads with MiXCR, one row per CDR3 protein. This sample has some 54,000 distinct CDR3 sequences, with more than 6.5% found just once. This specimen consisted of CD8+ T cells not binding an NS4B(214-222) dextramer, sorted from PBMCs, obtained around 45 days after the first yellow fever vaccination. All receptors come from a man younger than 30 who received the YFV17D yellow fever vaccine. Each CDR3 is given with its conserved first and last residue. A D gene is named only where the DNA matches it firmly. Clone size is given for some rows only: seen once, a few or many times, or a class if the clone is expanded.

cdr3_aa	cdr3_nt	clone_size	j_call	d_call	cdr3_length	v_call
CASSYPGQGALGEQYF	TGTGCCAGCAGTTACCCGGGACAGGGGGCTTTGGGCGAGCAGTACTTC	.	TRBJ2-7	TRBD1	16	TRBV7-8
CASGPGLRRNEQFF	TGTGCCAGCGGCCCCGGGCTCCGCCGCAATGAGCAGTTCTTC	.	TRBJ2-1	.	14	TRBV5-6
CASSLAPRSTYEQYF	TGTGCCAGCAGCTTAGCACCAAGGTCGACCTACGAGCAGTACTTC	many	TRBJ2-7	.	15	TRBV11-2
CASSLTLAGGLREQFF	TGTGCCAGCAGCTTAACGCTAGCGGGGGGGTTGCGTGAGCAGTTCTTC	few	TRBJ2-1	TRBD2	16	TRBV7-8
CASSLSRTGRYTF	TGTGCCAGCAGTTTAAGCCGGACAGGGCGCTACACCTTC	.	TRBJ1-2	TRBD1	13	TRBV27
CAWSVEEEEQYF	TGTGCCTGGAGTGTGGAAGAGGAAGAGCAGTACTTC	many	TRBJ2-7	.	12	TRBV30
CASSPRNGGNYGYTF	TGTGCCAGCAGTCCCCGCAACGGGGGGAACTATGGCTACACCTTC	many	TRBJ1-2	.	15	TRBV6-1
CASKGGIEFF	TGTGCCAGCAAGGGGGGTATCGAGTTCTTC	many	TRBJ2-1	.	10	TRBV12-3/TRBV12-4
CASSLGTAHETQYF	TGCGCCAGCAGCTTAGGGACTGCCCATGAGACCCAGTACTTC	few	TRBJ2-5	.	14	TRBV5-1
CASVLTGGNEQFF	TGTGCCAGCGTACTAACAGGGGGTAATGAGCAGTTCTTC	many	TRBJ2-1	TRBD1	13	TRBV5-6
CASSSPGQGHTGELFF	TGCGCCAGCAGCTCCCCTGGACAGGGGCACACCGGGGAGCTGTTTTTT	many	TRBJ2-2	TRBD1	16	TRBV5-1
CASSLTGSDGYTF	TGTGCCAGCAGTTTGACGGGTTCCGATGGCTACACCTTC	few	TRBJ1-2	.	13	TRBV27
CASSPPTSGENTGELFF	TGCGCCAGCAGCCCCCCGACTAGCGGGGAGAACACCGGGGAGCTGTTTTTT	few	TRBJ2-2	TRBD2	17	TRBV5-1
CASSLPGPTSTDTQYF	TGTGCCAGCAGCCTCCCGGGACCAACTAGCACAGATACGCAGTATTTT	many	TRBJ2-3	.	16	TRBV4-2
CASSPPFGSGGVNTEAFF	TGTGCCAGCAGCCCACCTTTCGGGTCAGGGGGGGTGAACACTGAAGCTTTCTTT	many	TRBJ1-1	TRBD1	18	TRBV9
CASSFKGAPVTGELFF	TGTGCCAGCAGTTTCAAGGGGGCGCCCGTCACCGGGGAGCTGTTTTTT	many	TRBJ2-2	TRBD1	16	TRBV7-8
CSVEGLAGGDYEQYF	TGCAGCGTTGAGGGCCTAGCGGGGGGGGACTACGAGCAGTACTTC	many	TRBJ2-7	TRBD2	15	TRBV29-1
CASSQTLTGNTEAFF	TGTGCCAGCAGCCAAACATTGACAGGAAACACTGAAGCTTTCTTT	few	TRBJ1-1	.	15	TRBV7-6
CASSPRQPPIPPNTGELFF	TGTGCCAGCAGTCCTCGACAGCCGCCTATTCCTCCGAACACCGGGGAGCTGTTTTTT	many	TRBJ2-2	.	19	TRBV6-4
CASSQEFAGGPETQYF	TGCGCCAGCAGCCAAGAGTTCGCGGGGGGGCCAGAGACCCAGTACTTC	.	TRBJ2-5	TRBD2	16	TRBV4-3
CASSFFGEVGNQPQHF	TGTGCCAGCAGTTTCTTCGGGGAGGTCGGCAATCAGCCCCAGCATTTT	many	TRBJ1-5	.	16	TRBV27
CASSLEVTGGTDTQYF	TGTGCCAGCAGCTTGGAAGTTACAGGGGGCACAGATACGCAGTATTTT	many	TRBJ2-3	TRBD1	16	TRBV5-5
CASSETGYFADTQYF	TGTGCCAGTAGCGAGACAGGGTATTTTGCAGATACGCAGTATTTT	many	TRBJ2-3	TRBD1	15	TRBV19
CASSSLSSYNSPLHF	TGTGCCAGCAGTTCACTGAGCTCCTATAATTCACCCCTCCACTTT	few	TRBJ1-6	.	15	TRBV27
CASSLVITDTQYF	TGCGCCAGCAGCCTTGTTATTACAGATACGCAGTATTTT	many	TRBJ2-3	.	13	TRBV4-3
CASSLGQITEAFF	TGTGCCAGCAGCTTGGGACAGATCACTGAAGCTTTCTTT	many	TRBJ1-1	.	13	TRBV5-6
CASSLRGTGYEQYF	TGTGCCAGCAGCTTGAGGGGCACAGGATACGAGCAGTACTTC	few	TRBJ2-7	.	14	TRBV5-4
CASSFQGGEQYF	TGTGCCAGCAGCTTCCAAGGCGGAGAGCAGTACTTC	many	TRBJ2-7	.	12	TRBV7-3
CASSQESGTSYNEQFF	TGTGCCAGCAGCCAAGAGTCGGGAACCTCCTACAATGAGCAGTTCTTC	.	TRBJ2-1	.	16	TRBV4-2
CASSSGGDRGLEGYTF	TGTGCCAGCAGTTCCGGGGGGGACAGGGGCCTAGAAGGCTACACCTTC	many	TRBJ1-2	TRBD1	16	TRBV12-3/TRBV12-4
CASSLSSGTAVQFF	TGTGCCAGCAGCCTTAGCTCCGGGACAGCGGTCCAGTTCTTC	.	TRBJ2-1	TRBD1	14	TRBV12-3/TRBV12-4
CASATNEKLFF	TGTGCCAGTGCAACTAATGAAAAACTGTTTTTT	few	TRBJ1-4	.	11	TRBV19
CASSPTGTGTTGELFF	TGTGCCAGCTCACCTACCGGGACAGGGACCACCGGGGAGCTGTTTTTT	.	TRBJ2-2	TRBD1	16	TRBV18
CSARVADRLSETQYF	TGCAGTGCTAGAGTCGCGGACAGACTAAGCGAGACCCAGTACTTC	.	TRBJ2-5	.	15	TRBV20-1
CASSHPQGASGELFF	TGCGCCAGCAGCCACCCGCAGGGGGCTTCCGGGGAGCTGTTTTTT	.	TRBJ2-2	TRBD1	15	TRBV4-3
CASSPEAGVEAFF	TGTGCCAGCAGTCCGGAGGCTGGGGTGGAAGCTTTCTTT	few	TRBJ1-1	.	13	TRBV6-1
CASSPGIGQAVQETQYF	TGTGCCAGCTCACCAGGGATCGGACAGGCCGTTCAAGAGACCCAGTACTTC	many	TRBJ2-5	TRBD1	17	TRBV18
CASRRTGGEGTDTQYF	TGTGCCAGCAGGAGGACAGGGGGCGAGGGCACAGATACGCAGTATTTT	many	TRBJ2-3	TRBD1	16	TRBV12-3/TRBV12-4
CASTVGLTVHNEQFF	TGTGCCAGTACGGTGGGGCTAACGGTACACAATGAGCAGTTCTTC	many	TRBJ2-1	.	15	TRBV19
CATSDSDRNTGELFF	TGTGCCACCAGTGATTCGGACAGAAACACCGGGGAGCTGTTTTTT	many	TRBJ2-2	.	15	TRBV24-1
CASSQPWYEQYF	TGTGCCAGCAGCCAGCCCTGGTACGAGCAGTACTTC	few	TRBJ2-7	.	12	TRBV7-9
CSGKTGGLNEAFF	TGCAGCGGGAAGACAGGGGGCCTGAATGAAGCTTTCTTT	many	TRBJ1-1	TRBD1	13	TRBV29-1
CASSLDPGGTYNEQFF	TGTGCCAGCAGTTTAGATCCAGGGGGGACCTACAATGAGCAGTTCTTC	many	TRBJ2-1	.	16	TRBV12-3/TRBV12-4
CASSHWRGAYEQYF	TGTGCCAGCAGCCATTGGAGAGGAGCCTACGAGCAGTACTTC	.	TRBJ2-7	.	14	TRBV5-6
CASSYKPGRGDNEQFF	TGCGCCAGCAGCTACAAACCGGGAAGAGGGGACAATGAGCAGTTCTTC	many	TRBJ2-1	.	16	TRBV5-1
CASSQHGRGAYEQYF	TGTGCCAGCAGCCAACATGGGAGGGGAGCGTACGAGCAGTACTTC	many	TRBJ2-7	TRBD2	15	TRBV3-1
CASSYSTASGTGQYF	TGTGCCAGCAGTTACTCTACCGCCTCAGGGACCGGGCAGTATTTT	few	TRBJ2-3	.	15	TRBV6-5
CASSVSLTGNYEQYF	TGCGCCAGCAGCGTGAGCCTGACAGGGAACTACGAGCAGTACTTC	many	TRBJ2-7	TRBD1	15	TRBV5-1
CASSQVWGPGYGYTF	TGCGCCAGCAGCCAAGTTTGGGGTCCAGGGTATGGCTACACCTTC	many	TRBJ1-2	.	15	TRBV4-3
CATTARSGAYNEQFF	TGTGCCACCACCGCGCGTAGTGGGGCCTACAATGAGCAGTTCTTC	few	TRBJ2-1	.	15	TRBV5-6
CASSVSPFTEAFF	TGTGCCAGCAGCGTGTCCCCATTCACTGAAGCTTTCTTT	many	TRBJ1-1	.	13	TRBV5-5
CASSPPGQGPYEQYF	TGTGCCAGCAGCCCGCCGGGACAGGGACCCTACGAGCAGTACTTC	.	TRBJ2-7	TRBD1	15	TRBV11-1
CASSLFQGSIQETQYF	TGCGCCAGCAGCTTGTTCCAGGGCTCGATCCAAGAGACCCAGTACTTC	few	TRBJ2-5	.	16	TRBV5-1